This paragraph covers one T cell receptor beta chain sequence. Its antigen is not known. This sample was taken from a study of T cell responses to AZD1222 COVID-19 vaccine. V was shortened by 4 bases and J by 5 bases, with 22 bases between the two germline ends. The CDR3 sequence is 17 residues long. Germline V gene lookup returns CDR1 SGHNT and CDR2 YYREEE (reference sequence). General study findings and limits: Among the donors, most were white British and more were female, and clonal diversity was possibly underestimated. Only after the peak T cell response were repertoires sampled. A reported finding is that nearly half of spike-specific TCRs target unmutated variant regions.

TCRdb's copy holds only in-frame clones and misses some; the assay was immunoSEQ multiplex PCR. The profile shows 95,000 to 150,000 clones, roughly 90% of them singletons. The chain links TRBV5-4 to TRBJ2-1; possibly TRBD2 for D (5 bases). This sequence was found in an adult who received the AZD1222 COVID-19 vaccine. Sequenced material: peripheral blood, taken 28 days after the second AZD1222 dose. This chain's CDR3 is CASSHEPYASLNNEQFF. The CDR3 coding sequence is TGTGCCAGCAGCCACGAACCCTACGCTAGCCTCAACAATGAGCAGTTCTTC. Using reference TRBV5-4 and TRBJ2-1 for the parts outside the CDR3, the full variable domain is ETGVTQSPTHLIKTRGQQVTLRCSSQSGHNTVSWYQQALGQGPQFIFQYYREEENGRGNFPPRFSGLQFPNYSSELNVNALELDDSALYLCASSHEPYASLNNEQFFGPGTRLTVL.